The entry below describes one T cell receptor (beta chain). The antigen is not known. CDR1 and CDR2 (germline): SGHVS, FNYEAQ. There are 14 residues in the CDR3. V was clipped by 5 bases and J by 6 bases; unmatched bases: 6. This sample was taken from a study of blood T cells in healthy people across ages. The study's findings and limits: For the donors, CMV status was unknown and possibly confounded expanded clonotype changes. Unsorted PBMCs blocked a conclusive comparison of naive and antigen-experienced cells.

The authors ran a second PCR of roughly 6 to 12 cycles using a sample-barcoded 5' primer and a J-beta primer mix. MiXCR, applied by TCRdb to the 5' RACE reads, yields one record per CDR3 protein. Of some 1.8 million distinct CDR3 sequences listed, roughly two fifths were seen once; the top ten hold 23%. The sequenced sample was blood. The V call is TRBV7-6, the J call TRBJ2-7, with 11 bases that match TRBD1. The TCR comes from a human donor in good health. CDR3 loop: CASSKGTGGFEQYF. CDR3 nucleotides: TGTGCCAGCAGCAAAGGGACAGGGGGTTTCGAGCAGTACTTC.